The next 17 T cell receptor beta chains were all read from a single sample in a study of CD8 T cells in ankylosing spondylitis (TCRdb year 2017). Beyond this particular receptor, the publication reports: A TCR beta motif made up of several highly homologous amino acid variants appeared to be characteristic of blood from ankylosing spondylitis patients.

Libraries came from 5' RACE. Sequenced using an Illumina HiSeq 2500. TCRdb itself trimmed the public reads at Q25 with fastp, ran MiXCR and retained productive beta chains. For every CDR3 protein sequence, its rows merge into one entry that carries the most common genes and DNA. This sample gives fewer than 650,000 distinct CDR3 sequences in total; about an eighth of them show up just once. Nearly 7% of the sample goes to the ten largest clones. These receptors have no identified antigens. Material: blood, either unsorted or a sorted T cell fraction (not recorded which). These receptors came from a male donor with ankylosing spondylitis.

This clonotype was detected a few times. J is TRBJ2-3 and V is TRBV20-1; D is unclear. Germline CDR1 DFQATT, CDR2 SNEGSKA (reference sequence). This CDR3 has 14 residues. V was pared by 4 bases and J by 0 bases, with 11 bases between. The CDR3 reads CSAIPTDSTDTQYF. The CDR3 DNA follows: TGCAGTGCTATCCCGACCGACAGCACAGATACGCAGTATTTT.

The genes are TRBV28 and TRBJ2-7; 10 positions match TRBD2. V gave up 7 bases and J gave up 2 bases; unmatched junction bases: 5. Germline loops: CDR1 MDHEN, CDR2 SYDVKM. There are 14 residues in the CDR3. DNA for the CDR3: TGTGCCAGCACTCCAGCGGGAGGGGCCTACGAGCAGTACGTC. Its translation: CASTPAGGAYEQYV.

The chain has TRBV14 and TRBJ1-4; 7 positions match TRBD1. The CDR3 has 13 amino acids. The junction had 6 bases not matched to a gene; V was cut back by 0 bases and J by 14 bases. Germline V lookup: CDR1 SGHDN, CDR2 FVKESK. In nucleotides, the CDR3 is TGTGCCAGCAGCCAAGATCGGACAGGAAGGCTGTTTTTT. This translates into CASSQDRTGRLFF.

V gene TRBV12-3 or TRBV12-4 combines with J gene TRBJ2-1; D remains ambiguous. Trimming shortened V by 10 bases and J by 4 bases, and 17 bases separated the two germline ends. The CDR3 loop spans 14 amino acids. CDR3 DNA: TGTGCCAACAACTTTTTTGGGCAGTACAATGAGCAGTTCTTC. Amino acids: CANNFFGQYNEQFF.

This clonotype has at least ten counts. The chain joins TRBV3-1 to TRBJ1-1; 8 bases agree with TRBD1. Germline V gives CDR1 LGHDT, CDR2 YNNKEL (reference sequence). V dropped 4 bases and J dropped 7; count of bases not matched to a gene: 11. The CDR3 totals 15 residues. The CDR3 reads CASSPSSGGYGEAFF. CDR3 in DNA: TGTGCCAGCAGCCCCTCGTCAGGGGGCTACGGTGAAGCTTTCTTT. The entire variable domain, with the rest obtained from reference TRBV3-1 and TRBJ1-1, is as follows: DTAVSQTPKYLVTQMGNDKSIKCEQNLGHDTMYWYKQDSKKFLKIMFSYNNKELIINETVPNRFSPKSPDKAHLNLHINSLELGDSAVYFCASSPSSGGYGEAFFGQGTRLTVV.

On this clonotype: The junction departs from the called germline gene at one end, perhaps through a read error. The J gene is TRBJ2-3, the V gene TRBV3-1; 9 nucleotides align to TRBD2. Germline V gives CDR1 LGHDT, CDR2 YNNKEL (reference sequence). The CDR3 sequence is 15 residues long. The DNA of the CDR3 is TGTGCCAGCAGTCGCTTTAGCGGGAGCATAGATACGCAGTATTTT. Its protein product is CASSRFSGSIDTQYF.

This clonotype has a handful of counts. The J gene is TRBJ2-1, the V gene TRBV20-1, with 10 bases fitting TRBD2. The CDR3 extends over 15 amino acids. Per germline, CDR1 DFQATT and CDR2 SNEGSKA (reference sequence). V was clipped by 4 bases and J by 8 bases; unmatched bases: 11. DNA for the CDR3: TGCAGTGCTACCAACGGGCTAGCGGGAGTTGATGAGCAGTTCTTC. Amino acids: CSATNGLAGVDEQFF.

The sample holds many counts of this clonotype. The CDR3 DNA reads TGCAGTGCTAGAGTTGGGGACGCAGTCTATGAGCAGTTCTTC. Translation: CSARVGDAVYEQFF. The chain employs TRBV20-1 and TRBJ2-1; D may match TRBD1 or TRBD2 (5 bases each). V gave up 1 base and J gave up 8 bases, with 15 bases separating them. The CDR3 extends over 14 amino acids. Germline assignment: CDR1 DFQATT and CDR2 SNEGSKA (reference sequence).

The chain combines TRBV11-2 with TRBJ2-5; D assignment may be TRBD1 or TRBD2 (6 bases each). V was shortened by 2 bases and J by 5 bases, with 21 bases between the two germline ends. Germline CDR1 is SGHAT and CDR2 is FQNNGV. This CDR3 is built from 17 residues. CDR3 loop: CASSLYPLRGREETQYF. The CDR3 coding sequence is TGTGCCAGCAGCTTATACCCCCTTCGGGGGCGCGAGGAGACCCAGTACTTC.

This clonotype was detected only a few times. V is TRBV15 and J is TRBJ1-2; maybe TRBD1 (5 bases). The CDR3 has 15 residues. Per germline, CDR1 LNHNV and CDR2 YYDKDF (reference sequence). V lost 0 bases, J lost 5 bases, and 13 bases lay in between. The CDR3 DNA reads as TGTGCCACCAGCAGAGAACCGGGACGGATGTATGGCTACACCTTC. Amino acid sequence: CATSREPGRMYGYTF.

A few counts support this clonotype. The V gene is TRBV4-2, the J gene TRBJ2-7; 8 bases line up with TRBD2. The CDR3 contains 13 residues. Germline V CDR1 and CDR2: LGHNA, YNFKEQ. The V gene end was trimmed by 0 bases and the J gene end by 12 bases; junction bases not matched to a gene: 7. The DNA for the CDR3 is TGTGCCAGCAGCCAAGAGCGGAGCGGGAGACGGTACTTC. Translated: CASSQERSGRRYF.

This rearrangement joins TRBV7-2 to TRBJ2-2; tentatively, D is TRBD2 (6 bases). The CDR3 sequence is 15 residues long. The V end lost 2 bases, the J end lost 5 bases, and 12 bases lay between the germline ends. Germline V gives CDR1 SGHTA, CDR2 FQGNSA. CDR3: CASSLRGSGTGELFF. CDR3 nucleotides: TGTGCCAGCAGCTTACGAGGGAGCGGGACCGGGGAGCTGTTTTTT.

This clonotype was seen a few times. The chain joins TRBV5-1 to TRBJ2-3; 16 bases are shared with TRBD2. V was pared by 4 bases and J by 2 bases, with 4 bases of the junction left unmatched. This CDR3 is 17 amino acids long. Germline V gene lookup returns CDR1 SGHRS and CDR2 YFSETQ. CDR3 sequence reads: CASSPGTSGRATDTQYF. The CDR3 region has the DNA TGCGCCAGCAGCCCGGGGACTAGCGGGAGGGCCACAGATACGCAGTATTTT.

This clonotype was counted once. At one end the junction does not follow the germline gene, possibly because of a read error. The gene calls are TRBV18 and TRBJ2-5; D perhaps matches TRBD2 (5 bases). Germline CDR1 is KGHSH and CDR2 is LQKENI. This CDR3 spans 13 amino acids. As DNA, the CDR3 is TGTGCCAGCTCACTAGCGCGGCAAGAGGCCCAGTACTTC. Its protein product is CASSLARQEAQYF.

This clonotype was observed many times. V is TRBV20-1 and J is TRBJ2-4; the match to TRBD1 covers 8 bases. The CDR3 spans 13 residues. V was pared by 3 bases and J by 8 bases, with 6 bases of the junction left unmatched. Germline CDR1 DFQATT, CDR2 SNEGSKA (reference sequence). CDR3 bases: TGCAGTGCTAGGGCAGGGGGCCTGGACATTCAGTACTTC. Protein: CSARAGGLDIQYF.

The CDR3 sequence: CASSGLTLLAGGNSTDTQYF. As DNA, the CDR3 is TGCGCCAGCAGTGGACTCACTCTCCTAGCGGGAGGGAATAGCACAGATACGCAGTATTTT. The genes are TRBV10-1 and TRBJ2-3, with TRBD2 identical over 12 bases. Unmatched junction bases numbered 14, after V lost 4 bases and J lost 0 bases. Germline lookup yields CDR1 WNHNN and CDR2 SYGVQD (reference sequence). The CDR3 has 20 residues.

The chain uses TRBV11-1 and TRBJ1-2, with D hard to call. The germline gives CDR1 SGHAT, CDR2 FQDESV (reference sequence). This CDR3 is built from 18 residues. Trimming left V 4 bases short and J 2 bases short, with 23 bases between. The CDR3 DNA reads TGTGCCAGCAGCTCCATATCTTGGGTTGTAGAACTCAACTATGGCTACACCTTC. Its protein is CASSSISWVVELNYGYTF.